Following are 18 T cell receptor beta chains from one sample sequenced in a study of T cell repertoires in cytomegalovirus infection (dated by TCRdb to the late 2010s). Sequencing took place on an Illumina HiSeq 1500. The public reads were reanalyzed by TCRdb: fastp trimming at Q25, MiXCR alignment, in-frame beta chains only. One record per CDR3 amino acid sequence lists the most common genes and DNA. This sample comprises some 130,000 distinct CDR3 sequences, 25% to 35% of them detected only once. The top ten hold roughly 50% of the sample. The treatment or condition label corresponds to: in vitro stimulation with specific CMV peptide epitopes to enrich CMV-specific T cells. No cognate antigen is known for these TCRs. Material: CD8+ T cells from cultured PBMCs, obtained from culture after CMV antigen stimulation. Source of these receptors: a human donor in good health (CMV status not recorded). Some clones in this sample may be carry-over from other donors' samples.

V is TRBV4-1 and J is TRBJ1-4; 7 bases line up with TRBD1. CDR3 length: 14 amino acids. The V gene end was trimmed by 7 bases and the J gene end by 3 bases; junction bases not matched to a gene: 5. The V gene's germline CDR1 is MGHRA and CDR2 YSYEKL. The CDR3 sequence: CASTPGTANEKLFF. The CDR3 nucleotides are TGCGCCAGCACCCCGGGGACAGCTAATGAAAAACTGTTTTTT.

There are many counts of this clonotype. CDR3 nucleotide sequence: TGCAGTGCGAGGGGGCTCTCCTACAATGAGCAGTTCTTC. Amino acid sequence: CSARGLSYNEQFF. The chain combines TRBV20-1 with TRBJ2-1; 7 bases line up with TRBD1. CDR3 length: 13 residues. The germline gives CDR1 DFQATT, CDR2 SNEGSKA (reference sequence). Trimming took 6 bases from V and 0 from J; bases not matched to a gene: 2.

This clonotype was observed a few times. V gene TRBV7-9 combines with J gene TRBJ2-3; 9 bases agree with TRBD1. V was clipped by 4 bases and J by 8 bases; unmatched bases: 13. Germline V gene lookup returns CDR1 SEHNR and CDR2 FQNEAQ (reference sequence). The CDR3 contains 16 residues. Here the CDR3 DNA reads TGTGCCAGCAGCTCTGCCGGGACAGGGACGCCTAGTACGCAGTATTTT. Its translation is CASSSAGTGTPSTQYF. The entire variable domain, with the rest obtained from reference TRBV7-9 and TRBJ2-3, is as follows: DTGVSQNPRHKITKRGQNVTFRCDPISEHNRLYWYRQTLGQGPEFLTYFQNEAQLEKSRLLSDRFSAERPKGSFSTLEIQRTEQGDSAMYLCASSSAGTGTPSTQYFGPGTRLTVL.

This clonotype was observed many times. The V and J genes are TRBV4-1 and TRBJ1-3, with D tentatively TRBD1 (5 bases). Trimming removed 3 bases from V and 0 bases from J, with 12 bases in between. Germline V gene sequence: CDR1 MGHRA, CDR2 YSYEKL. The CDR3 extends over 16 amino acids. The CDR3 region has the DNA TGCGCCAGCAGCCAGGGGACGGCAAACTCTGGAAACACCATATATTTT. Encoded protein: CASSQGTANSGNTIYF.

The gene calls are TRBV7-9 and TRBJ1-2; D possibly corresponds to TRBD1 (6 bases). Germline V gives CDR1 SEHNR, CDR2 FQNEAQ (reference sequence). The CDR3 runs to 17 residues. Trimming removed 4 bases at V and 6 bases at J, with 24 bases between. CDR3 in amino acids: CASSSIPSLEGGNGYTF. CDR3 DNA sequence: TGTGCCAGCAGCTCAATCCCCTCACTGGAGGGGGGAAATGGCTACACCTTC.

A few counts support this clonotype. CDR3 DNA: TGTGCCAGCAGTGACTCTCCTCATCAGCCCCAGCATTTT. Translated: CASSDSPHQPQHF. The chain employs TRBV6-1 and TRBJ1-5; no definite D call. CDR1 is MNHNS, CDR2 SASEGT, per germline. V was trimmed by 3 bases and J by 5 bases, leaving 8 bases between them. This CDR3 region has 13 residues.

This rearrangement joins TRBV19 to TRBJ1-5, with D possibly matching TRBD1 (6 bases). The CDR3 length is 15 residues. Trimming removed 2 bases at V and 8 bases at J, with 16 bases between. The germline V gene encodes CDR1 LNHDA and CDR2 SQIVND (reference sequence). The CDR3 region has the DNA TGTGCCAGTAGTATACCAGGCAGGGGCCGGGAGCCCCAGCATTTT. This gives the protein CASSIPGRGREPQHF.

The CDR3 nucleotides are TGCAGTGCTAGCGCTAGCGGGGGGGCCTTTGAGACCCAGTACTTC. Translated: CSASASGGAFETQYF. This chain joins TRBV20-1 and TRBJ2-5; 12 bases align to TRBD2. CDR3 length: 15 amino acids. The V segment lost 3 bases and the J segment 5 bases; nucleotides outside the gene matches: 7. The V gene's germline CDR1 is DFQATT and CDR2 SNEGSKA (reference sequence).

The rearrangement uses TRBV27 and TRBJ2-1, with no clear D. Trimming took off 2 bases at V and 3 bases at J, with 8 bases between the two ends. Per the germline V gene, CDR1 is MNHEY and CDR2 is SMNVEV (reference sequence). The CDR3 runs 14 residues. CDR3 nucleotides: TGTGCCAGCAGTTTAGCTCGGGTCTACAATGAGCAGTTCTTC. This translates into CASSLARVYNEQFF.

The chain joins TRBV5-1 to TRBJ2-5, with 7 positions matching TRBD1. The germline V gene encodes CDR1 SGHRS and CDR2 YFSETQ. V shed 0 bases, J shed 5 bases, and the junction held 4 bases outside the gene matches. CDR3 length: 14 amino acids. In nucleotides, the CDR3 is TGCGCCAGCAGCTTGGGCGACAGGGCTGAGACCCAGTACTTC. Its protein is CASSLGDRAETQYF.

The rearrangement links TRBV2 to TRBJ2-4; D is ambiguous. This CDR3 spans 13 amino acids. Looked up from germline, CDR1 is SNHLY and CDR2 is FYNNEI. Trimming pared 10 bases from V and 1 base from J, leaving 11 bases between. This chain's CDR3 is CAMLTRAKNIQYF. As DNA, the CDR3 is TGTGCCATGCTGACTCGGGCCAAAAACATTCAGTACTTC.

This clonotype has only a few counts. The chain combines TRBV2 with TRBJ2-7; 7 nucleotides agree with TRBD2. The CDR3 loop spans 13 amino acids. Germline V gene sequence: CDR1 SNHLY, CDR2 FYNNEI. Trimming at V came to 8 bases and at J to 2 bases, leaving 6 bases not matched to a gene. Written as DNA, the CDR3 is TGTGCCAGCGTAGGTCTAGCGGCCTACGAGCAGTACTTC. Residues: CASVGLAAYEQYF. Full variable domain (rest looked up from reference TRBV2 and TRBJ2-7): EPEVTQTPSHQVTQMGQEVILRCVPISNHLYFYWYRQILGQKVEFLVSFYNNEISEKSEIFDDQFSVERPDGSNFTLKIRSTKLEDSAMYFCASVGLAAYEQYFGPGTRLTVT.

CDR3 sequence: CATSDPPGTGGNEQFF. The CDR3 DNA follows: TGTGCCACCAGTGATCCACCCGGGACAGGGGGAAATGAGCAGTTCTTC. V and J are TRBV24-1 and TRBJ2-1; 11 bases agree with TRBD1. V was pared by 3 bases and J by 7 bases, with 7 bases of the junction left unmatched. This CDR3 spans 16 amino acids. CDR1 and CDR2 from the germline V gene are KGHDR and SFDVKD.

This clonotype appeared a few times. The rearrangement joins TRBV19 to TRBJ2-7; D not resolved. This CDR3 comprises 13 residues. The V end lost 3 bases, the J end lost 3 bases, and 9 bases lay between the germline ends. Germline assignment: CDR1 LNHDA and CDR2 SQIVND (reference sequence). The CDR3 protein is CASSMAASYEQYF. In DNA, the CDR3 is TGTGCCAGTAGTATGGCAGCCAGCTACGAGCAGTACTTC.

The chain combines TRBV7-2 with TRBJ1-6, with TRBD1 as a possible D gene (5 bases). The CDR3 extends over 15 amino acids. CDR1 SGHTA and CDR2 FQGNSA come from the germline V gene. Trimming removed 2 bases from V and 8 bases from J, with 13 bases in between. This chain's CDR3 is CASSLIRVGDSPLHF. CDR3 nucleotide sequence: TGTGCCAGCAGCTTAATAAGGGTGGGGGATTCACCCCTCCACTTT.

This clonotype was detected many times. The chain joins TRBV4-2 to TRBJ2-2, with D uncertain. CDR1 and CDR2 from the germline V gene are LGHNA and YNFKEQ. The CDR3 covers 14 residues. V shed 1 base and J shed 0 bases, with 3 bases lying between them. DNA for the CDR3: TGTGCCAGCAGCCAAGTCCCGAACACCGGGGAGCTGTTTTTT. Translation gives CASSQVPNTGELFF.

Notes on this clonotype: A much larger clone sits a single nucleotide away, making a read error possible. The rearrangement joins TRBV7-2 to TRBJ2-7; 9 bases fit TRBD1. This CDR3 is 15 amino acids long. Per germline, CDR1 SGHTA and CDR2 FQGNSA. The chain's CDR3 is CASILGQGIDYEQYF. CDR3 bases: TGTGCCAGCATCTTAGGACAGGGGATAGACTACGAGCAGTACTTC. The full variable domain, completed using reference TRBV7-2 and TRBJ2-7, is GAGVSQSPSNKVTEKGKDVELRCDPISGHTALYWYRQSLGQGLEFLIYFQGNSAPDKSGLPSDRFSAERTGGSVSTLTIQRTQQEDSAVYLCASILGQGIDYEQYFGPGTRLTVT.

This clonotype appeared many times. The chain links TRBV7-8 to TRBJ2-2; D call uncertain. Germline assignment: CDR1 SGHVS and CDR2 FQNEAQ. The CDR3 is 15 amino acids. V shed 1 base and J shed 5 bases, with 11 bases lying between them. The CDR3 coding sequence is TGTGCCAGCAGCTTAGTTCCCCAAGTTACCGGGGAGCTGTTTTTT. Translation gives CASSLVPQVTGELFF.